Below are 5 T cell receptor beta chains sequenced from a single sample in a study of blood T cells in healthy people across ages. A second PCR, run for about 7 to 11 cycles, used a sample-barcoded 5' primer plus a J-beta primer mix. TCRdb itself ran the 5' RACE reads through MiXCR, one entry per CDR3 protein. The sample has fewer than 2,000,000 distinct CDR3 sequences, about 39% seen once. Sequencing was carried out using blood. Receptors were obtained from a human donor in good health.

This clonotype turned up a few times. This chain links TRBV5-1 with TRBJ2-1, with no clear D. Trimming left V 0 bases short and J 7 bases short, with 11 bases between. CDR3 length: 14 residues. The germline V gene has CDR1 SGHRS and CDR2 YFSETQ. The CDR3 spells CASSLGVVGNEQFF. The DNA of the CDR3 is TGCGCCAGCAGCTTGGGGGTTGTAGGGAATGAGCAGTTCTTC.

The chain recombines TRBV27 with TRBJ2-5; 9 nucleotides match TRBD1. CDR1 and CDR2 from the germline V gene are MNHEY and SMNVEV (reference sequence). The junction had 1 base not matched to a gene; V was cut back by 5 bases and J by 3 bases. This CDR3 has 13 amino acids. CDR3 amino acids: CASSGTGKETQYF. The CDR3 DNA follows: TGTGCCAGCAGTGGGACAGGGAAAGAGACCCAGTACTTC.

In this sample, this clonotype turned up a few times. One junction end disagrees with the germline gene, perhaps due to a read error. The CDR3 DNA reads as TGTACCAGCAGCTTGGAGGGCAGGGAAGATACGCAGTATTTT. Protein sequence: CTSSLEGREDTQYF. This sequence joins TRBV5-5 and TRBJ2-3; maybe TRBD2 (6 bases). Germline V lookup: CDR1 SGHKS, CDR2 YYEKEE (reference sequence). This CDR3 is 14 amino acids long. The whole variable domain, remainder taken from reference TRBV5-5 and TRBJ2-3, is DAGVTQSPTHLIKTRGQQVTLRCSPISGHKSVSWYQQVLGQGPQFIFQYYEKEERGRGNFPDRFSARQFPNYSSELNVNALLLGDSALYLCTSSLEGREDTQYFGPGTRLTVL.

Comment on this clonotype: One end of the junction is discordant with germline, which a read error may explain. This chain links TRBV15 with TRBJ2-1; D is unresolved. CDR3 length: 14 amino acids. The germline CDR1 and CDR2 sequences are LNHNV and YYDKDF (reference sequence). In nucleotides, the CDR3 is TGTGCCGCCAGCCAAAGGGCCGCCTACAATGAGCAGTTCTTC. This codes for CAASQRAAYNEQFF.

J is TRBJ2-1 and V is TRBV10-3; D is possibly TRBD1 or TRBD2 (5 bases each). CDR1 and CDR2 (germline): ENHRY, SYGVKD. Trimming shortened V by 2 bases and J by 8 bases, and 13 bases separated the two germline ends. The CDR3 has 14 amino acids. The CDR3 spells CAISEVSGRHEQFF. For the CDR3, the DNA is TGTGCCATCAGTGAGGTCTCAGGGAGACATGAGCAGTTCTTC.